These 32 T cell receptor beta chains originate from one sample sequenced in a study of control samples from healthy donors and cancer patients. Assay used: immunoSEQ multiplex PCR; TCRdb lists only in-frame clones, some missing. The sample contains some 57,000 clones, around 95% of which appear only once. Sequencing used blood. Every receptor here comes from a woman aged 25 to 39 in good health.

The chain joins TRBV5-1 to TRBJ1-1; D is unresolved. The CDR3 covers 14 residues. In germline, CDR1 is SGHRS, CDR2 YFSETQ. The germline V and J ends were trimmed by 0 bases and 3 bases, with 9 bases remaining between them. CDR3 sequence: CASSLEAGYTEAFF. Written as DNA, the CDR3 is TGCGCCAGCAGCTTGGAAGCGGGTTACACTGAAGCTTTCTTT.

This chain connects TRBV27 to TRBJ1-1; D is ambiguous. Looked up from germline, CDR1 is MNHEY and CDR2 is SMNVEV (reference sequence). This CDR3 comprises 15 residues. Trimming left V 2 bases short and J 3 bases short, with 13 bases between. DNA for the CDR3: TGTGCCAGCAGTTTAGTAAAGGGAGGGTACACTGAAGCTTTCTTT. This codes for CASSLVKGGYTEAFF.

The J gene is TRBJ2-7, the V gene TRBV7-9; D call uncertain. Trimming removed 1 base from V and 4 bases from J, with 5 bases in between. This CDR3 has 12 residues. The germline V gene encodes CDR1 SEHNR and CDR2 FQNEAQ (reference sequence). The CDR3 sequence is CASSLGMYEQYF. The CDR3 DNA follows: TGTGCCAGCAGCTTAGGAATGTACGAGCAGTACTTC.

The CDR3 DNA reads TGTGCCAGCCAAATAAGTCGGGCGGGGGGCTACACCTTC. Its translation is CASQISRAGGYTF. The chain combines TRBV6-5 with TRBJ1-2; D is ambiguous. Trimming shortened V by 8 bases and J by 8 bases, and 18 bases separated the two germline ends. Germline V gene sequence: CDR1 MNHEY, CDR2 SVGAGI. The CDR3 is made up of 13 amino acids.

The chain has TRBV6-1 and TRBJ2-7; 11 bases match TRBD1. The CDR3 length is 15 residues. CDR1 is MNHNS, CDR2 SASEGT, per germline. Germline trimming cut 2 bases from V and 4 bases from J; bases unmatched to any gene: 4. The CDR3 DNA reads TGTGCCAGCAGTGAAAGGGACAGGGGGGTTTACGAGCAGTACTTC. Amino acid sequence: CASSERDRGVYEQYF.

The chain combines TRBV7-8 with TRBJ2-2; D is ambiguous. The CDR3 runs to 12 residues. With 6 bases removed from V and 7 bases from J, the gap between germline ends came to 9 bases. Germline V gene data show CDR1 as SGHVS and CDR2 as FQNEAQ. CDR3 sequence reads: CASSHRGGELFF. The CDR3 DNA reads TGTGCCAGCAGTCATCGCGGCGGGGAGCTGTTTTTT.

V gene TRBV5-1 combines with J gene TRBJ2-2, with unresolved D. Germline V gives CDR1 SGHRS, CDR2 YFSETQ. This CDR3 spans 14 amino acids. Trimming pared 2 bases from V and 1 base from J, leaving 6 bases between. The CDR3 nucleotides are TGCGCCAGCAGCTTCACTCAGAACACCGGGGAGCTGTTTTTT. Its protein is CASSFTQNTGELFF.

CDR3 bases: TGTGCCAGCCCGAACAGGGGTTCCTATGGCTACACCTTC. The encoded protein is CASPNRGSYGYTF. The V gene is TRBV19, the J gene TRBJ1-2; 7 bases fit TRBD1. CDR3 length: 13 amino acids. Germline trimming cut 9 bases from V and 4 bases from J; bases unmatched to any gene: 8. Looked up from germline, CDR1 is LNHDA and CDR2 is SQIVND (reference sequence). Variable domain in full (rest from reference TRBV19 and TRBJ1-2): DGGITQSPKYLFRKEGQNVTLSCEQNLNHDAMYWYRQDPGQGLRLIYYSQIVNDFQKGDIAEGYSVSREKKESFPLTVTSAQKNPTAFYLCASPNRGSYGYTFGSGTRLTVV.

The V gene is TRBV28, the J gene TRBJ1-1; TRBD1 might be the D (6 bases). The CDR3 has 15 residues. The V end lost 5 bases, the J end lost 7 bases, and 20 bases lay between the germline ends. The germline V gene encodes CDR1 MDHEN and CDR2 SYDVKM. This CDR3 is CASSPHSAQGLEAFF. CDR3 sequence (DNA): TGTGCCAGCAGTCCCCATTCCGCACAGGGACTTGAAGCTTTCTTT.

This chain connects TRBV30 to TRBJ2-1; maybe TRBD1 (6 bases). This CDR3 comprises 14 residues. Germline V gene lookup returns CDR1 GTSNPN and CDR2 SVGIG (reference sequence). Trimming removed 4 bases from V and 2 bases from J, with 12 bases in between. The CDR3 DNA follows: TGTGCCTGGAACCCGACAGGACCCTACAATGAGCAGTTCTTC. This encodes CAWNPTGPYNEQFF.

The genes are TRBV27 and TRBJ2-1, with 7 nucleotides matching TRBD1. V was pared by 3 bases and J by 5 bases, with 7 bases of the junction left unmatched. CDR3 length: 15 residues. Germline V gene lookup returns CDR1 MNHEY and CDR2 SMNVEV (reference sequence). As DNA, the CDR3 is TGTGCCAGCAGTTTTGGTGGGACAGTAAACAATGAGCAGTTCTTC. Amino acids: CASSFGGTVNNEQFF.

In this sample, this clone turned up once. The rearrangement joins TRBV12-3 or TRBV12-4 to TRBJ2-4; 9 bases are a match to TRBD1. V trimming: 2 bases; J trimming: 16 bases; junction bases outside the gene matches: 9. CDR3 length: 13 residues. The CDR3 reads CASSLFRTGERYF. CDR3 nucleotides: TGTGCCAGCAGTTTATTTCGGACAGGGGAGCGATACTTC.

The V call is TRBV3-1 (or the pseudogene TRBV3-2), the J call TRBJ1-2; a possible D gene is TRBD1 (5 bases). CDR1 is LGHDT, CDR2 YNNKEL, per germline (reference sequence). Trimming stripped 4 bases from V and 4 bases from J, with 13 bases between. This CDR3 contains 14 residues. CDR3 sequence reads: CASSLPGASYGYTF. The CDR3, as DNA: TGTGCCAGCAGCCTACCCGGGGCCAGCTATGGCTACACCTTC.

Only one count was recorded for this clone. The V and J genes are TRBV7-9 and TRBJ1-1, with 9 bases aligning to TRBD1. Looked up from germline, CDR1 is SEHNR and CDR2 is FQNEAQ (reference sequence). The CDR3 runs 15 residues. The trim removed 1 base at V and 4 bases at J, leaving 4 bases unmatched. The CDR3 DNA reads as TGTGCCAGCAGCTTAGGGGGACAGGGTGGCACTGAAGCTTTCTTT. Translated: CASSLGGQGGTEAFF.

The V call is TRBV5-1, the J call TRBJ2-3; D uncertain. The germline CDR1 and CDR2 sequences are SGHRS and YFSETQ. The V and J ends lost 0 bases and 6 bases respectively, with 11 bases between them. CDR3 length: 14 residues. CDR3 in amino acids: CASSLAWVGDTQYF. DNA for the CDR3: TGCGCCAGCAGCTTGGCCTGGGTGGGGGATACGCAGTATTTT.

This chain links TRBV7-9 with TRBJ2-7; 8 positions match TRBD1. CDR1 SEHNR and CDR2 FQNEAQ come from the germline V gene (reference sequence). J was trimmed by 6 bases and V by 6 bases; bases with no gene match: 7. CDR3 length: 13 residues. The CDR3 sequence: CASRPVTGGEQYF. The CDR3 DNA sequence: TGTGCCAGCAGACCTGTAACAGGGGGCGAGCAGTACTTC.

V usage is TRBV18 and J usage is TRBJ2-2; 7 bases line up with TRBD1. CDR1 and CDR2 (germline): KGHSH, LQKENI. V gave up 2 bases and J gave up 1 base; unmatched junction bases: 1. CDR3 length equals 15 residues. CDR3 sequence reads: CASSPDRVNTGELFF. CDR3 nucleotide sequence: TGTGCCAGCTCACCAGACAGGGTGAACACCGGGGAGCTGTTTTTT.

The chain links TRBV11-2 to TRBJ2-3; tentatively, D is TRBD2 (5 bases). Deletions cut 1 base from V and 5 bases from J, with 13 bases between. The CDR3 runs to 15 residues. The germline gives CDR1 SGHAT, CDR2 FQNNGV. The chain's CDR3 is CASSLVRGPEDTQYF. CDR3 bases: TGTGCCAGCAGCTTAGTGCGAGGGCCTGAAGATACGCAGTATTTT.

In DNA form, the CDR3 reads TGTGCCAGCAGCCGATTACAGGGGGTGGACGGCTACACCTTC. This codes for CASSRLQGVDGYTF. The chain uses TRBV3-1 (or the pseudogene TRBV3-2) and TRBJ1-2; 8 nucleotides align to TRBD1. Germline lookup yields CDR1 LGHDT and CDR2 YNNKEL (reference sequence). After removal of 4 bases from V and 8 bases from J, the junction contained 9 bases not matched to a gene. CDR3 size: 14 residues.

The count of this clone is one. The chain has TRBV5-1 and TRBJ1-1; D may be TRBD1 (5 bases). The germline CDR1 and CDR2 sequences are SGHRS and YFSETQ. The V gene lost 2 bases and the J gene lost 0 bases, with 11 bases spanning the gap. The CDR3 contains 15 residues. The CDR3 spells CASSFEGNMNTEAFF. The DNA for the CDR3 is TGCGCCAGCAGCTTTGAGGGGAACATGAACACTGAAGCTTTCTTT.

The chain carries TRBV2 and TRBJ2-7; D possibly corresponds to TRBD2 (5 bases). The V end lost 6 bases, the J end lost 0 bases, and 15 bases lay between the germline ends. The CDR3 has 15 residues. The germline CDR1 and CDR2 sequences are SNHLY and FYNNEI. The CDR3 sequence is CASSSSADSSYEQYF. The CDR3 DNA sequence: TGTGCCAGCAGCTCCTCAGCGGATAGCTCCTACGAGCAGTACTTC.

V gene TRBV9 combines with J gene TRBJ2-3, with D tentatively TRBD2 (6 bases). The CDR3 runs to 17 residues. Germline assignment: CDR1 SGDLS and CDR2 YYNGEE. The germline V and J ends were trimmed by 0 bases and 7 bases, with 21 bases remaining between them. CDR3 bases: TGTGCCAGCAGCGTAGAGGAGGGCCCAGCAGGCGTGTATACGCAGTATTTT. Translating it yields CASSVEEGPAGVYTQYF.

The CDR3 coding sequence is TGTGCCAGCAGCTTTGTTGGGGCGCATTGGCAGTACTTC. This encodes CASSFVGAHWQYF. The genes are TRBV12-1 and TRBJ2-7; the table's D call TRBD1 went unverified against the DNA. TRBV12-1 counts as a pseudogene. This CDR3 region has 13 residues.

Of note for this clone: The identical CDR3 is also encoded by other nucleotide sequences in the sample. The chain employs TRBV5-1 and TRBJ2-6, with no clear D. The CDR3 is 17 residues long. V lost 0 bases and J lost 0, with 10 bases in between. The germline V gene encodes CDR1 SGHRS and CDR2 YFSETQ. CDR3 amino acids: CASSLDALGSGANVLTF. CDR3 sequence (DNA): TGCGCCAGCAGCTTGGACGCCCTGGGCTCTGGGGCCAACGTCCTGACTTTC. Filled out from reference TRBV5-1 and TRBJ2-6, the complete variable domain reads KAGVTQTPRYLIKTRGQQVTLSCSPISGHRSVSWYQQTPGQGLQFLFEYFSETQRNKGNFPGRFSGRQFSNSRSEMNVSTLELGDSALYLCASSLDALGSGANVLTFGAGSRLTVL.

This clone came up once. CDR3 region: CASSQDRREDEQFF. CDR3 bases: TGTGCCAGCAGCCAAGATCGTAGGGAGGATGAGCAGTTCTTC. The rearrangement uses TRBV4-2 and TRBJ2-1; TRBD2 is a possible D gene (6 bases). Germline assignment: CDR1 LGHNA and CDR2 YNFKEQ. V lost 0 bases and J 8 bases, leaving 11 bases between the germline ends. The CDR3 totals 14 residues.

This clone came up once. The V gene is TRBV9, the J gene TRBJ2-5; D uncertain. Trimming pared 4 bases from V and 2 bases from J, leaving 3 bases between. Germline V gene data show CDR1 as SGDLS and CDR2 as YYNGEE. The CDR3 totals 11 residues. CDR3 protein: CASSSQETQYF. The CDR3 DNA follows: TGTGCCAGCAGCTCACAAGAGACCCAGTACTTC.

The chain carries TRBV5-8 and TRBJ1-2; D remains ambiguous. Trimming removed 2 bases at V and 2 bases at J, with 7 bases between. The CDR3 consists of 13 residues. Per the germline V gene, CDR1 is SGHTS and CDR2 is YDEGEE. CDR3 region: CASSFGGNYGYTF. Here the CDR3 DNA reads TGTGCCAGCAGCTTCGGAGGGAACTATGGCTACACCTTC. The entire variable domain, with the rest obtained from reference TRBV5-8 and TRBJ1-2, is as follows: EAGVTQSPTHLIKTRGQQATLRCSPISGHTSVYWYQQALGLGLQFLLWYDEGEERNRGNFPPRFSGRQFPNYSSELNVNALELEDSALYLCASSFGGNYGYTFGSGTRLTVV.

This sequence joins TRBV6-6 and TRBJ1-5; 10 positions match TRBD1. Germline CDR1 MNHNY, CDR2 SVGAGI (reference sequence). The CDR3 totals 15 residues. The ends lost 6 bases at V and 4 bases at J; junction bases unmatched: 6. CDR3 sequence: CASRPGQGTNQPQHF. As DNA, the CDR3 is TGTGCCAGCAGGCCGGGACAGGGGACAAATCAGCCCCAGCATTTT.

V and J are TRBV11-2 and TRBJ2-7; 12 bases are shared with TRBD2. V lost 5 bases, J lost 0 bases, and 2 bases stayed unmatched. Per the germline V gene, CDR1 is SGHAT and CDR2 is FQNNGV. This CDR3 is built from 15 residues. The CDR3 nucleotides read TGTGCCAGCAGCCTGGGACTAGCGGGCTCCTACGAGCAGTACTTC. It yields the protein CASSLGLAGSYEQYF.

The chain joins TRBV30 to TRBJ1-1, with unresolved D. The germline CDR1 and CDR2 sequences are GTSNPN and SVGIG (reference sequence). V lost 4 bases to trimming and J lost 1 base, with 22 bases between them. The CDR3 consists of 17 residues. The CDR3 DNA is TGTGCCTGGATCTCCGGGGAGGGCGGGCGTGGGAACACTGAAGCTTTCTTT. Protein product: CAWISGEGGRGNTEAFF. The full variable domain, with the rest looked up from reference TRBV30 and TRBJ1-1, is SQTIHQWPATLVQPVGSPLSLECTVEGTSNPNLYWYRQAAGRGLQLLFYSVGIGQISSEVPQNLSASRPQDRQFILSSKKLLLSDSGFYLCAWISGEGGRGNTEAFFGQGTRLTVV.

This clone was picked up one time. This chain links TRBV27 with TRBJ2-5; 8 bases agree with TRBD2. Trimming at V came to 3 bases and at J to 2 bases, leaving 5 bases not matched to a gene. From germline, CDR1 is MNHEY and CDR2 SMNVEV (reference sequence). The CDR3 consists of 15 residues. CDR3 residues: CASSFTLAEQETQYF. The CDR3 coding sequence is TGTGCCAGCAGTTTTACACTAGCGGAACAAGAGACCCAGTACTTC.

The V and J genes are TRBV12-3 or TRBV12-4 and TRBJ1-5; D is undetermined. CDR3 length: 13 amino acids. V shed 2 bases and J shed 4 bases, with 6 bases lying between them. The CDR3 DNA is TGTGCCAGCAGTTTATTGGGGAATCAGCCCCAGCATTTT. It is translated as CASSLLGNQPQHF.